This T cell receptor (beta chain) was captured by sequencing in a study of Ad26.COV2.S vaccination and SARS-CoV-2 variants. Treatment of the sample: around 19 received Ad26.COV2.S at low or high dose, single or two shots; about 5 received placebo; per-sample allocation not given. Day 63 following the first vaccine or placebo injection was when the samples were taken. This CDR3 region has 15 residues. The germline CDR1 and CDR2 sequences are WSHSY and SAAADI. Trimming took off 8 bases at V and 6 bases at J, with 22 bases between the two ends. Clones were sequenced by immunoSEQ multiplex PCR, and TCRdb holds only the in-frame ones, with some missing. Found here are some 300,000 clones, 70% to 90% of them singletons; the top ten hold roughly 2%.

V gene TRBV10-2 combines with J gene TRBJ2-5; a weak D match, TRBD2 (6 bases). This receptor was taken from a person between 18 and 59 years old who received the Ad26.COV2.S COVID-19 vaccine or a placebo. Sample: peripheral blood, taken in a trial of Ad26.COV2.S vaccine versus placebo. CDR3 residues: CASATAGPSFKTQYF. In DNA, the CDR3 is TGCGCCAGCGCCACGGCGGGGCCATCATTTAAGACCCAGTACTTC.